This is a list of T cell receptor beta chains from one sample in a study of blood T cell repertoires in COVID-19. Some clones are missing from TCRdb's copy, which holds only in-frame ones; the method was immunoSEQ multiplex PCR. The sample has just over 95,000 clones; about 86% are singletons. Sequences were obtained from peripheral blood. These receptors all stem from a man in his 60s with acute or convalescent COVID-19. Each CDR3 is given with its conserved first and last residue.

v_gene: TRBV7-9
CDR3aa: CASSPLAGSNEQFF

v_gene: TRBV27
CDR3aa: CASSLDSRNTQYF

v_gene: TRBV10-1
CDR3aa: CASSEYPEVELFF

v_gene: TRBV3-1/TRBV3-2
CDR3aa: CASSRKGQGQETQYF

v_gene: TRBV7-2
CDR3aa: CASSLVSNSPLHF

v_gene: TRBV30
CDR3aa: CAWGPRGGANVLTF

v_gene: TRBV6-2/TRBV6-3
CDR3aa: CASSLDSGYSNQPQHF

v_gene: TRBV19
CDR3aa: CASSRGLATNEKLFF

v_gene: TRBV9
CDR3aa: CASSPLAGVGTDTQYF

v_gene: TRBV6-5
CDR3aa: CASNLERWGEETQYF

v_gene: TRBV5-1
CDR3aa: CASSFTGTGNIDTQYF

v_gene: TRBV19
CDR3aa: CASRATASTDTQYF

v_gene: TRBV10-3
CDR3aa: CAIQADYGYTF

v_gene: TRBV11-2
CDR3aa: CASSPGDWGETQYF

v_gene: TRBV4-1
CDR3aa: CASSQAGLYSPLHF